The text below deals with one T cell receptor beta chain. Its antigen remains unknown. The sample is drawn from a study of T cells in women clearing cervical HPV infection. Study-level findings and limits: Associations may precede or follow infection; HPV-specific or memory T cells were not isolated.

Assay used: immunoSEQ multiplex PCR; TCRdb lists only in-frame clones, some missing. This sample contains around 30,000 clones. This clonotype originated in a woman aged 18-69 years with a cervical HPV16 infection that either progressed to CIN3+ or cleared (not recorded which). The sample taken for sequencing was blood buffy coat.

This CDR3 is CASSPSGGDSPLHF. The sequenced CDR3 bases are TGTGCCAGCAGTCCATCAGGGGGCGATTCACCC. The chain is built from TRBV11-1 and TRBJ1-6, with 8 bases aligning to TRBD1. The CDR3 is cut off 3 residues early in the read; its end comes from the germline J gene. Germline assignment: CDR1 SGHAT and CDR2 FQDESV (reference sequence). Losses at the gene ends were 6 bases for V and 8 bases for J; bases not matched to a gene: 6. The CDR3 contains 14 residues. Full variable domain (remainder filled in from reference TRBV11-1 and TRBJ1-6): EAEVAQSPRYKITEKSQAVAFWCDPISGHATLYWYRQILGQGPELLVQFQDESVVDDSQLPKDRFSAERLKGVDSTLKIQPAELGDSAMYLCASSPSGGDSPLHFGNGTRLTVT.